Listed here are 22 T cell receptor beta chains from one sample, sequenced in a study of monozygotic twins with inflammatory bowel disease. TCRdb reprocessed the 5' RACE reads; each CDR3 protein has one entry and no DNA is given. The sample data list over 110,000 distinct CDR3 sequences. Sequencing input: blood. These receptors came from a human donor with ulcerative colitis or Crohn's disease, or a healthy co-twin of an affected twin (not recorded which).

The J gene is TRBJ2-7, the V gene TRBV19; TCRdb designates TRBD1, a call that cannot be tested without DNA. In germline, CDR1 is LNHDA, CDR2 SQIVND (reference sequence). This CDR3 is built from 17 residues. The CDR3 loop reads CASSIGMVGTGSYEQYF.

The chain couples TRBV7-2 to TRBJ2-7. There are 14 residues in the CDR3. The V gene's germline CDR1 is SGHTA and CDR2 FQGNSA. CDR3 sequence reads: CASSLVQDSYEQYF.

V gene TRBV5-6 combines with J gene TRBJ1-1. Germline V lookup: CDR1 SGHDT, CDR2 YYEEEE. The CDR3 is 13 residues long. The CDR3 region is CASSLAGVTEAFF. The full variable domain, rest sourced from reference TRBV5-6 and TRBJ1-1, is DAGVTQSPTHLIKTRGQQVTLRCSPKSGHDTVSWYQQALGQGPQFIFQYYEEEERQRGNFPDRFSGHQFPNYSSELNVNALLLGDSALYLCASSLAGVTEAFFGQGTRLTVV.

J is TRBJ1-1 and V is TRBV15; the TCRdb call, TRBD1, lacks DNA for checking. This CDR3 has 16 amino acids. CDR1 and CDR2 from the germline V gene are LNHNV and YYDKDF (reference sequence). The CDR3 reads CATSRDGTEVDTEAFF.

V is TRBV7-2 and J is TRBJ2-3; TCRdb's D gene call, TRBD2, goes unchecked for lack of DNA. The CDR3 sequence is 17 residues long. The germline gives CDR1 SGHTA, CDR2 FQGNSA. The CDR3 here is CASSLLAGGASTDTQYF.

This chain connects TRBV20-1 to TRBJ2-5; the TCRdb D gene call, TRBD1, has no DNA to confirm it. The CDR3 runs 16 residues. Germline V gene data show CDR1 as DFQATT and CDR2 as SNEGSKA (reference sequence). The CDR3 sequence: CGARDPGRGAQETQYF.

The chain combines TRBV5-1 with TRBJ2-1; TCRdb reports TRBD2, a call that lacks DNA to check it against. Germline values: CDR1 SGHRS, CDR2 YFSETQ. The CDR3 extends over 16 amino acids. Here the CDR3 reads CASSLGLAGAPNEQFF.

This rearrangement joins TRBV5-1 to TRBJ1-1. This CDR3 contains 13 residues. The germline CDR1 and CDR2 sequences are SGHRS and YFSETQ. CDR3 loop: CASSQGMGTEAFF.

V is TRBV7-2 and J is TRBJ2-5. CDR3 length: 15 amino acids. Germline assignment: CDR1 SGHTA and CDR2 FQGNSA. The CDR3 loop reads CASSLAQGQQETQYF.

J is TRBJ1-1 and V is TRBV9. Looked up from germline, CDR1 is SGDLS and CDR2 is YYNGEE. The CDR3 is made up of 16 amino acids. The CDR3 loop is CASSVDSWVMNTEAFF.

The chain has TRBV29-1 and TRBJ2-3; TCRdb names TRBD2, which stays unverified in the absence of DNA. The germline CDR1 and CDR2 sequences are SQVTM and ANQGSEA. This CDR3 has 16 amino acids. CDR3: CSVARASLPSTDTQYF.

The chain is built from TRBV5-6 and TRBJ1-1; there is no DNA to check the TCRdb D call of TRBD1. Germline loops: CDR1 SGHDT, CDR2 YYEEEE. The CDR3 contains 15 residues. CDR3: CASSFYDRAATEAFF.

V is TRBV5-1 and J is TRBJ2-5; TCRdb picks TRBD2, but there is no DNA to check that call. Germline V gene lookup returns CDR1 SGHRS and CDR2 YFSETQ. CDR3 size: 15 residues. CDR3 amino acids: CASSGLAASQETQYF.

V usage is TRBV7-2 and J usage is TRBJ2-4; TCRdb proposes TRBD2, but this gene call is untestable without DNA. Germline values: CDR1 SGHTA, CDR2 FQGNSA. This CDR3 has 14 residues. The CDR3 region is CASSQTSGGTIQYF.

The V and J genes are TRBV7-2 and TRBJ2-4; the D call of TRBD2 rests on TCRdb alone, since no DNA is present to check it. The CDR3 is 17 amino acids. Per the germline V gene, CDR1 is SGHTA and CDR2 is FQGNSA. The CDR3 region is CASSQQPLARAKNIQYF.

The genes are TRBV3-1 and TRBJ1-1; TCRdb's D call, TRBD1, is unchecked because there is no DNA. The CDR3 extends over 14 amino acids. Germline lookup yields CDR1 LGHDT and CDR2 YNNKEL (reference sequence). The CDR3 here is CASSLIGQGTEAFF. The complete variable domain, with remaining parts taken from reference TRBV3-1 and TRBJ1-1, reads DTAVSQTPKYLVTQMGNDKSIKCEQNLGHDTMYWYKQDSKKFLKIMFSYNNKELIINETVPNRFSPKSPDKAHLNLHINSLELGDSAVYFCASSLIGQGTEAFFGQGTRLTVV.

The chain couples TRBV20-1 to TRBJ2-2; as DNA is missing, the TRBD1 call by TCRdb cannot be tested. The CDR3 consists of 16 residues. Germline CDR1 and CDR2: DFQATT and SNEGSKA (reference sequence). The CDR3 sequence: CSAPVSGTPNTGELFF.

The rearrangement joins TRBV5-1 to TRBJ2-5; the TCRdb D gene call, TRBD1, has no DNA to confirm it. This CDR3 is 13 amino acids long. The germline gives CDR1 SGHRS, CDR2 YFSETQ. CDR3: CASSFPDGETQYF. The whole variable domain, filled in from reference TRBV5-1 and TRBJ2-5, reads KAGVTQTPRYLIKTRGQQVTLSCSPISGHRSVSWYQQTPGQGLQFLFEYFSETQRNKGNFPGRFSGRQFSNSRSEMNVSTLELGDSALYLCASSFPDGETQYFGPGTRLLVL.

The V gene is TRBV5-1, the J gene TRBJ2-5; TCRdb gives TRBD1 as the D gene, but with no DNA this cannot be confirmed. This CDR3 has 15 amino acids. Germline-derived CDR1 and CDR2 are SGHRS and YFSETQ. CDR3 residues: CASSSQPGGQETQYF.

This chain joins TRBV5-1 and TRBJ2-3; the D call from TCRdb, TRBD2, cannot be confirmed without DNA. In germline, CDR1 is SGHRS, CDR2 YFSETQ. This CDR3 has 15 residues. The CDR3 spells CASSFVGGAGDTQYF.

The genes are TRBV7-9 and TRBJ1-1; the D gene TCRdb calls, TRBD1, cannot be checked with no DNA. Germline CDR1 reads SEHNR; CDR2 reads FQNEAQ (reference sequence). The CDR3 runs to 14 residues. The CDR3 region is CASPPPGQPVEAFF.

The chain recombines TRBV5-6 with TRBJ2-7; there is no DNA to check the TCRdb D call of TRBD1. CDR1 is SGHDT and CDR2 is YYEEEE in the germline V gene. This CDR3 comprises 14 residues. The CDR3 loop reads CAGSSTGGVYEQYF.